Listed here are 8 T cell receptor beta chains from one sample, sequenced in a study of T cell responses to AZD1222 COVID-19 vaccine. The data were produced by immunoSEQ multiplex PCR, yet TCRdb's version contains in-frame clones alone and is incomplete. The sample yields 95,000 or so clones, roughly 88% seen once. Material: peripheral blood, obtained on day 0 of AZD1222 vaccination. These receptors were collected from an adult in good health.

The rearrangement links TRBV30 to TRBJ1-2; 8 bases match TRBD1. From germline, CDR1 is GTSNPN and CDR2 SVGIG (reference sequence). The CDR3 has 13 residues. V gave up 1 base and J gave up 8 bases; unmatched junction bases: 6. CDR3 nucleotides: TGTGCCTGGAGTGACACCGGGACAGGCGGCTACACCTTC. Protein: CAWSDTGTGGYTF.

As DNA, the CDR3 is TGTGCCACCAGCATCACGTGGCAGGGGAGTGAAAAACTGTTTTTT. It encodes CATSITWQGSEKLFF. This rearrangement joins TRBV15 to TRBJ1-4, with a tentative D call TRBD1 (6 bases). Germline V gives CDR1 LNHNV, CDR2 YYDKDF (reference sequence). The CDR3 totals 15 residues. V lost 4 bases and J 7 bases, leaving 16 bases between the germline ends.

The genes are TRBV10-2 and TRBJ1-5; TRBD1 might be the D (6 bases). Germline V gives CDR1 WSHSY, CDR2 SAAADI. Trimming stripped 0 bases from V and 5 bases from J, with 11 bases between. This CDR3 is built from 15 residues. The chain's CDR3 is CASSESGGRYQPQHF. The CDR3 DNA reads as TGCGCCAGCAGTGAGTCAGGGGGGCGGTATCAGCCCCAGCATTTT.

This chain uses TRBV7-2 with TRBJ2-5; 10 bases map to TRBD2. This CDR3 has 16 residues. Trimming removed 1 base from V and 1 base from J; junction bases left unmatched: 3. Germline CDR1 reads SGHTA; CDR2 reads FQGNSA. The CDR3 sequence is CASSLGASGGQETQYF. DNA for the CDR3: TGTGCCAGCAGCTTAGGCGCTAGCGGGGGCCAAGAGACCCAGTACTTC.

This clone was observed a few times. The gene calls are TRBV21-1 and TRBJ1-5. TRBV21-1 counts as a pseudogene. The CDR3 has 16 amino acids. The CDR3: CASSKKAGGRNQPQHF. The CDR3 bases are TGTGCCAGCAGCAAAAAGGCCGGGGGGCGCAATCAGCCCCAGCATTTT.

The chain employs TRBV6-5 and TRBJ2-7; 9 bases fit TRBD2. Trimming took 6 bases from V and 6 from J; bases not matched to a gene: 9. The CDR3 is 14 amino acids. Per germline, CDR1 MNHEY and CDR2 SVGAGI. The CDR3 DNA is TGTGCCAGCAGCTTGGGACTAGCAGGCGGCGAGCAGTACTTC. It specifies CASSLGLAGGEQYF.

V is TRBV9 and J is TRBJ2-1; no definite D call. Trimming removed 0 bases from V and 10 bases from J, with 11 bases in between. Germline assignment: CDR1 SGDLS and CDR2 YYNGEE. The CDR3 is made up of 13 amino acids. CDR3 nucleotide sequence: TGTGCCAGCAGCGTAGAAGTCTTTTCCGAGCAGTTCTTC. It translates to CASSVEVFSEQFF.

This clone appeared once. V is TRBV30 and J is TRBJ1-4, with a weak D call TRBD1 (5 bases). With 2 bases removed from V and 5 bases from J, the gap between germline ends came to 12 bases. Germline V gene sequence: CDR1 GTSNPN, CDR2 SVGIG (reference sequence). The CDR3 loop spans 14 amino acids. CDR3 sequence reads: CAWSLGWGNEKLFF. The CDR3 nucleotides read TGTGCCTGGAGTCTCGGGTGGGGCAATGAAAAACTGTTTTTT.